The rows below give T cell receptor beta chains drawn from one sample of a study of beta chain features in type 1 diabetes. Some clones are missing from TCRdb's copy, which holds only in-frame ones; the method was immunoSEQ multiplex PCR. There are tens of thousands of clones in the sample; approximately 74% occur only once, and approximately 2.3% lies in the top ten. Sequenced input: Tregs from blood. These receptors all come from a woman aged 40 to 49 in good health. CDR3s include the opening cysteine and the closing phenylalanine or tryptophan. Fields, in order: V gene, clone size, D gene, J gene, CDR3 protein, CDR3 DNA. A D gene is named only where the DNA matches it firmly. Clone sizes are given selectively: once, few, many, or a class where the clone is expanded.

v_gene: TRBV7-9
abundance: NA
d_gene: NA
j_gene: TRBJ2-2
CDR3aa: CASSHRQRGEPTPGSCFF
CDR3nt: NA

v_gene: TRBV18
abundance: NA
d_gene: NA
j_gene: TRBJ1-2
CDR3aa: CASSPLPSDLYGYTF
CDR3nt: TGTGCCAGCTCACCACTCCCAAGCGATCTCTATGGCTACACCTTC

v_gene: TRBV6-6
abundance: NA
d_gene: NA
j_gene: TRBJ1-1
CDR3aa: CASSSLDRKNTEAFF
CDR3nt: TGTGCCAGCAGTTCCCTCGACAGAAAGAACACTGAAGCTTTCTTT

v_gene: TRBV16
abundance: NA
d_gene: TRBD1
j_gene: TRBJ2-7
CDR3aa: CASSPFGTGVVNEQYF
CDR3nt: TGTGCCAGCAGCCCGTTCGGGACAGGGGTAGTCAACGAGCAGTACTTC

v_gene: TRBV2
abundance: NA
d_gene: NA
j_gene: TRBJ1-3
CDR3aa: CASSVRISGNTIYF
CDR3nt: TGTGCCAGCAGTGTCAGAATCTCTGGAAACACCATATATTTT

v_gene: TRBV5-4
abundance: few
d_gene: TRBD1
j_gene: TRBJ1-3
CDR3aa: CASSLTGGGNTIYF
CDR3nt: TGTGCCAGCAGCTTGACAGGGGGAGGAAACACCATATATTTT

v_gene: TRBV7-9
abundance: NA
d_gene: TRBD1
j_gene: TRBJ2-5
CDR3aa: CASSTRDRQETQYF
CDR3nt: TGTGCCAGCAGCACCAGGGACAGGCAAGAGACCCAGTACTTC

v_gene: TRBV5-1
abundance: few
d_gene: NA
j_gene: TRBJ1-6
CDR3aa: CASSLGGLGSYNSPLHF
CDR3nt: TGCGCCAGCAGCCTGGGAGGTTTGGGTTCCTATAATTCACCCCTCCACTTT

v_gene: TRBV6-1
abundance: NA
d_gene: NA
j_gene: TRBJ1-2
CDR3aa: CASSDNSYGYTF
CDR3nt: TGTGCCAGCAGTGATAACAGCTATGGCTACACCTTC

v_gene: TRBV6-5
abundance: NA
d_gene: NA
j_gene: TRBJ2-2
CDR3aa: CAGRPPGEWELFF
CDR3nt: TGTGCCGGACGTCCCCCAGGGGAGTGGGAGCTGTTTTTT

v_gene: TRBV11-2
abundance: few
d_gene: NA
j_gene: TRBJ2-1
CDR3aa: CASSLGQIDEQFF
CDR3nt: TGTGCCAGCAGCCTCGGACAGATCGATGAGCAGTTCTTC

v_gene: TRBV6-6
abundance: few
d_gene: NA
j_gene: TRBJ1-1
CDR3aa: CASSYSNSGGPAFF
CDR3nt: TGTGCCAGCAGTTACTCAAATTCTGGCGGTCCCGCTTTCTTT

v_gene: TRBV28
abundance: NA
d_gene: TRBD1
j_gene: TRBJ1-1
CDR3aa: CASSLPPGTEMNTEAFF
CDR3nt: TGTGCCAGCAGTTTACCCCCCGGGACAGAGATGAACACTGAAGCTTTCTTT

v_gene: TRBV19
abundance: NA
d_gene: NA
j_gene: TRBJ1-4
CDR3aa: CASSIRAGIREKLFF
CDR3nt: TGTGCCAGTAGTATTCGGGCAGGGATTCGGGAAAAACTGTTTTTT

v_gene: TRBV7-9
abundance: NA
d_gene: NA
j_gene: TRBJ2-4
CDR3aa: CASSLGQANIQYF
CDR3nt: TGTGCCAGCAGCCTGGGACAAGCCAACATTCAGTACTTC

v_gene: TRBV5-1
abundance: NA
d_gene: TRBD1
j_gene: TRBJ1-4
CDR3aa: CASTGGTNEKLFF
CDR3nt: TGCGCCAGTACAGGGGGGACTAATGAAAAACTGTTTTTT

v_gene: TRBV5-4
abundance: NA
d_gene: TRBD2
j_gene: TRBJ2-3
CDR3aa: CASSEGLAASTDTQYF
CDR3nt: TGTGCCAGCAGCGAGGGACTAGCGGCTAGCACAGATACGCAGTATTTT

v_gene: TRBV19
abundance: NA
d_gene: NA
j_gene: TRBJ1-1
CDR3aa: CASSRFGVKTLEAFF
CDR3nt: TGTGCCAGTAGCCGGTTCGGGGTTAAGACGCTTGAAGCTTTCTTT

v_gene: TRBV4-1
abundance: NA
d_gene: TRBD1
j_gene: TRBJ2-5
CDR3aa: CASSQAGQGGETQYF
CDR3nt: TGCGCCAGCAGCCAAGCAGGACAGGGTGGAGAGACCCAGTACTTC

v_gene: TRBV11-2
abundance: NA
d_gene: TRBD2
j_gene: TRBJ2-1
CDR3aa: CASSTRLAGADEEQFF
CDR3nt: TGTGCCAGCAGCACCCGACTAGCGGGGGCCGATGAGGAGCAGTTCTTC

v_gene: TRBV5-4
abundance: NA
d_gene: TRBD1
j_gene: TRBJ2-4
CDR3aa: CASRDGRDRSWDIQYF
CDR3nt: TGTGCCAGCAGAGATGGTCGGGACAGGAGTTGGGACATTCAGTACTTC

v_gene: TRBV5-1
abundance: NA
d_gene: NA
j_gene: TRBJ2-7
CDR3aa: CASSSSAQGTTYEQYF
CDR3nt: TGCGCCAGCAGCTCCTCCGCACAGGGTACTACCTACGAGCAGTACTTC

v_gene: TRBV6-6
abundance: NA
d_gene: NA
j_gene: TRBJ2-5
CDR3aa: CASSSIKGYQETQYF
CDR3nt: TGTGCCAGCAGTTCCATAAAGGGGTACCAAGAGACCCAGTACTTC

v_gene: TRBV19
abundance: NA
d_gene: TRBD2
j_gene: TRBJ2-1
CDR3aa: CASSTPGTSGVGNEQFF
CDR3nt: TGTGCCAGTAGTACCCCCGGCACTAGCGGGGTCGGTAATGAGCAGTTCTTC

v_gene: TRBV5-1
abundance: NA
d_gene: NA
j_gene: TRBJ2-5
CDR3aa: CASSLQQGRETQYF
CDR3nt: TGCGCCAGCAGCCTGCAACAGGGCCGAGAGACCCAGTACTTC

v_gene: TRBV7-2
abundance: NA
d_gene: NA
j_gene: TRBJ1-3
CDR3aa: CASSRLALTRRENTIYF
CDR3nt: TGTGCCAGCAGCCGCCTCGCTTTGACAAGACGTGAAAACACCATATATTTT

v_gene: TRBV10-3
abundance: NA
d_gene: NA
j_gene: TRBJ2-1
CDR3aa: CAISESPGYEQFF
CDR3nt: TGTGCCATCAGTGAGTCGCCGGGGTATGAGCAGTTCTTC

v_gene: TRBV4-1
abundance: few
d_gene: TRBD1
j_gene: TRBJ2-3
CDR3aa: CASSQDWDRGQLDTQYF
CDR3nt: TGCGCCAGCAGCCAAGACTGGGACAGGGGGCAATTAGATACGCAGTATTTT

v_gene: TRBV11-2
abundance: NA
d_gene: NA
j_gene: TRBJ2-3
CDR3aa: CASSPGSGYGDTQYF
CDR3nt: TGTGCCAGCAGCCCTGGGTCAGGGTACGGAGATACGCAGTATTTT

v_gene: TRBV6-5
abundance: NA
d_gene: NA
j_gene: TRBJ2-3
CDR3aa: CASSYQGRTDTQYF
CDR3nt: TGTGCCAGCAGTTACCAGGGAAGGACAGATACGCAGTATTTT

v_gene: TRBV5-6
abundance: NA
d_gene: TRBD1
j_gene: TRBJ2-3
CDR3aa: CASSLAGRGTGTQYF
CDR3nt: TGTGCCAGCAGCTTGGCTGGGAGAGGGACAGGTACGCAGTATTTT

v_gene: TRBV19
abundance: few
d_gene: NA
j_gene: TRBJ1-1
CDR3aa: CASSMSRVSTEAFF
CDR3nt: TGTGCCAGTAGTATGTCGCGGGTTAGTACTGAAGCTTTCTTT

v_gene: TRBV7-8
abundance: NA
d_gene: TRBD2
j_gene: TRBJ2-3
CDR3aa: CASRMGRGGRTDTQYF
CDR3nt: TGTGCCAGCAGGATGGGGCGGGGGGGCCGGACAGATACGCAGTATTTT

v_gene: TRBV10-1
abundance: NA
d_gene: NA
j_gene: TRBJ2-3
CDR3aa: CASAQAAGTDTQYF
CDR3nt: TGCGCCAGCGCCCAAGCGGCCGGCACAGATACGCAGTATTTT

v_gene: TRBV7-2
abundance: NA
d_gene: TRBD2
j_gene: TRBJ2-7
CDR3aa: CASSLVGTTYEQYF
CDR3nt: TGTGCCAGCAGCTTAGTTGGGACTACCTACGAGCAGTACTTC

v_gene: TRBV7-2
abundance: NA
d_gene: TRBD2
j_gene: TRBJ2-1
CDR3aa: CASSLGGGNNEQFF
CDR3nt: TGTGCCAGCAGCTTAGGGGGGGGAAACAATGAGCAGTTCTTC

v_gene: TRBV6-6
abundance: NA
d_gene: NA
j_gene: TRBJ2-1
CDR3aa: CASSYSTVYNEQFF
CDR3nt: TGTGCCAGCAGTTACTCGACAGTCTACAATGAGCAGTTCTTC

v_gene: TRBV7-9
abundance: NA
d_gene: NA
j_gene: TRBJ1-2
CDR3aa: CASSSYRDEAGYTF
CDR3nt: TGTGCCAGCAGCTCGTACAGGGATGAGGCTGGCTACACCTTC

v_gene: TRBV2
abundance: once
d_gene: TRBD1
j_gene: TRBJ1-1
CDR3aa: CASSVGGRTEAFF
CDR3nt: TGTGCCAGCAGTGTAGGGGGCAGGACTGAAGCTTTCTTT

v_gene: TRBV19
abundance: few
d_gene: TRBD1
j_gene: TRBJ1-5
CDR3aa: CASSIRQGPQHF
CDR3nt: TGTGCCAGTAGTATCCGACAGGGGCCCCAGCATTTT

v_gene: TRBV7-9
abundance: NA
d_gene: NA
j_gene: TRBJ1-2
CDR3aa: CASSLWTTYGYTF
CDR3nt: TGTGCCAGCAGCTTATGGACAACCTATGGCTACACCTTC

v_gene: TRBV10-3
abundance: NA
d_gene: NA
j_gene: TRBJ1-2
CDR3aa: CAISERSLVLFNYGYTF
CDR3nt: TGTGCCATCAGTGAACGATCCCTAGTGTTGTTTAACTATGGCTACACCTTC

v_gene: TRBV6-1
abundance: NA
d_gene: TRBD2
j_gene: TRBJ2-1
CDR3aa: CASSEERGRLKFF
CDR3nt: TGTGCCAGCAGTGAAGAGCGGGGGCGCCTTAAGTTCTTC

v_gene: TRBV29-1
abundance: NA
d_gene: TRBD1
j_gene: TRBJ2-7
CDR3aa: CSVETDRGHEQYF
CDR3nt: TGCAGCGTAGAGACGGACAGGGGCCACGAGCAGTACTTC

v_gene: TRBV7-9
abundance: few
d_gene: TRBD1
j_gene: TRBJ1-4
CDR3aa: CASSPTGSMEKLFF
CDR3nt: TGTGCCAGCAGCCCGACAGGGAGTATGGAAAAACTGTTTTTT

v_gene: TRBV10-1
abundance: NA
d_gene: NA
j_gene: TRBJ2-3
CDR3aa: CASSESAGQDTQYF
CDR3nt: TGCGCCAGCAGTGAGTCGGCAGGGCAAGATACGCAGTATTTT

v_gene: TRBV6-1
abundance: NA
d_gene: TRBD1
j_gene: TRBJ1-1
CDR3aa: CASQPGTGSTEAFF
CDR3nt: TGTGCCAGCCAGCCGGGGACAGGGTCCACTGAAGCTTTCTTT

v_gene: TRBV7-2
abundance: medium-sized
d_gene: NA
j_gene: TRBJ2-2
CDR3aa: CASSLYGQTTGELFF
CDR3nt: TGTGCCAGCAGCTTGTACGGACAGACCACCGGGGAGCTGTTTTTT

v_gene: TRBV18
abundance: once
d_gene: NA
j_gene: TRBJ1-2
CDR3aa: CASGTEYGYTF
CDR3nt: TGTGCCAGCGGTACAGAATATGGCTACACCTTC

v_gene: TRBV4-1
abundance: NA
d_gene: NA
j_gene: TRBJ2-2
CDR3aa: CASSPRAADWNTGELFF
CDR3nt: TGCGCCAGCAGCCCCCGCGCGGCAGATTGGAACACCGGGGAGCTGTTTTTT

v_gene: TRBV7-2
abundance: few
d_gene: NA
j_gene: TRBJ1-2
CDR3aa: CASSLRGKGGYTF
CDR3nt: TGTGCCAGCAGCTTAAGGGGGAAGGGGGGCTACACCTTC

v_gene: TRBV25-1
abundance: NA
d_gene: TRBD1
j_gene: TRBJ2-5
CDR3aa: CASSDLRQGAGETQYF
CDR3nt: TGTGCCAGCAGTGACCTCCGACAGGGGGCCGGGGAGACCCAGTACTTC

v_gene: TRBV5-1
abundance: few
d_gene: NA
j_gene: TRBJ2-5
CDR3aa: CASSLAQGGVPQETQYF
CDR3nt: TGCGCCAGCAGCTTGGCTCAGGGGGGAGTCCCCCAAGAGACCCAGTACTTC

v_gene: TRBV7-6
abundance: few
d_gene: TRBD2
j_gene: TRBJ2-7
CDR3aa: CASRLADFSYEQYF
CDR3nt: TGTGCCAGCAGACTAGCGGATTTCTCCTACGAGCAGTACTTC

v_gene: TRBV10-3
abundance: few
d_gene: NA
j_gene: TRBJ1-2
CDR3aa: CAISESLGATNYGYTF
CDR3nt: TGTGCCATCAGTGAGTCGTTGGGAGCCACTAACTATGGCTACACCTTC

v_gene: TRBV7-9
abundance: few
d_gene: TRBD2
j_gene: TRBJ2-1
CDR3aa: CASRQRGPYNEQFF
CDR3nt: TGTGCCAGCAGACAGCGGGGGCCTTACAATGAGCAGTTCTTC

v_gene: TRBV5-4
abundance: NA
d_gene: TRBD2
j_gene: TRBJ2-5
CDR3aa: CASGRTSGGAPRETQYF
CDR3nt: TGTGCCAGCGGGAGGACTAGCGGGGGGGCTCCGCGGGAGACCCAGTACTTC